In this sample, the clone carrying this T cell receptor beta chain turned up many times. What it binds is not known. This entry comes from a study of T-cell memory formation after mild COVID-19. At the level of the study: For the most part, TCR clusters were specific to one donor.

TCRdb redid the calling of the 5' RACE reads with MiXCR, one entry per CDR3 protein. Of 100,000 to 150,000 distinct CDR3 sequences in the sample, about 5.9% were seen once. The V end lost 0 bases, the J end lost 7 bases, and 14 bases lay between the germline ends. Germline CDR1 reads SGHRS; CDR2 reads YFSETQ. This CDR3 contains 16 residues. Overall study results and limits: SARS-CoV-2 specificity was not confirmed for second-wave clones peaking on day 37. Pre-infection memory already had some responding clones, implying cross-reactive memory joined.

The rearrangement links TRBV5-1 to TRBJ1-6; no reliable D call. This receptor was identified in an adult woman who had mild COVID-19 (a few samples of this study predate the infection). Cell type and time point are not known. Sequenced: PBMCs or a T cell subset sorted from them (not recorded which). CDR3 nucleotides: TGCGCCAGCAGCTTGGGAGGAAGGCGGGCGAATTCACCCCTCCACTTT. The encoded protein is CASSLGGRRANSPLHF.